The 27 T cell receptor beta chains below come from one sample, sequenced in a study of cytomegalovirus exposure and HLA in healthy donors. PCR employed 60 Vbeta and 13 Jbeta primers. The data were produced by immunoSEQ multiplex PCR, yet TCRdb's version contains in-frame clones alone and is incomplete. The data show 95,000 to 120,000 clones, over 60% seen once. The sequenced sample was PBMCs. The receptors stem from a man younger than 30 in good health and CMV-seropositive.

Here the CDR3 reads CASSQEDSPYGYTF. CDR3 nucleotides: TGTGCCAGCAGCCAAGAAGACAGCCCCTATGGCTACACCTTC. The V and J genes are TRBV4-2 and TRBJ1-2; tentative D call: TRBD1 (5 bases). The CDR3 is made up of 14 amino acids. Germline V CDR1 and CDR2: LGHNA, YNFKEQ. The ends were cut back, 0 bases at V and 4 bases at J, with 9 bases in the middle.

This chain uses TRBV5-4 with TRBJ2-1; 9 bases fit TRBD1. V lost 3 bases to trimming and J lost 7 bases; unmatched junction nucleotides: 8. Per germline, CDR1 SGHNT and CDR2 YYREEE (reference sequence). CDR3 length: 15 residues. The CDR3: CASSYPDRGGNEQFF. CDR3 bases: TGTGCCAGCAGCTACCCGGACAGGGGCGGGAATGAGCAGTTCTTC.

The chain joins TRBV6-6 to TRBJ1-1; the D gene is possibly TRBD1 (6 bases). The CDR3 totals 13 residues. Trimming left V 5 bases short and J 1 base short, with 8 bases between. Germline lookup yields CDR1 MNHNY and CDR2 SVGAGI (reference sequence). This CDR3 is CASSATGNTEAFF. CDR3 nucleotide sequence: TGTGCCAGCAGTGCGACAGGGAACACTGAAGCTTTCTTT.

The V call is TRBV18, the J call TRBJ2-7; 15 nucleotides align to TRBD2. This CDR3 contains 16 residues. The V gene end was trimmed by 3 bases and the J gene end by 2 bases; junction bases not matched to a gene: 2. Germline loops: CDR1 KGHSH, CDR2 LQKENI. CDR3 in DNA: TGTGCCAGCTCACCGGGACTAGCGGGGGGAACCTACGAGCAGTACGTC. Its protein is CASSPGLAGGTYEQYV.

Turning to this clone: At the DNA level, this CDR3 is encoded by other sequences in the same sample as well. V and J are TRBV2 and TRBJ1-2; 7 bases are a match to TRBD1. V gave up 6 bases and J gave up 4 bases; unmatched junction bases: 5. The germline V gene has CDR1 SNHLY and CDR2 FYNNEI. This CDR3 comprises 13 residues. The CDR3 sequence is CASRTGTAYGYTF. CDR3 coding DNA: TGTGCCAGCAGGACGGGGACAGCCTATGGCTACACCTTC.

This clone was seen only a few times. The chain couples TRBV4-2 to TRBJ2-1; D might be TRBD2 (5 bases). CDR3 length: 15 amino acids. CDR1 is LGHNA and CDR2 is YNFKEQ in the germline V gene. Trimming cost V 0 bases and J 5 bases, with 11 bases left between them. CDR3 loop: CASSQDASRNNEQFF. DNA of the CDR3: TGTGCCAGCAGCCAAGATGCTAGCCGAAACAATGAGCAGTTCTTC.

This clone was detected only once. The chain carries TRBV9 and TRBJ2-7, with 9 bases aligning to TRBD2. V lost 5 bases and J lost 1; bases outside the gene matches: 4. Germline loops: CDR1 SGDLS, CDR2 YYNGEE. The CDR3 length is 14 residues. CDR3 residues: CASSLAGTSYEQYF. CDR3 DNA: TGTGCCAGCAGTCTAGCGGGGACTTCCTACGAGCAGTACTTC.

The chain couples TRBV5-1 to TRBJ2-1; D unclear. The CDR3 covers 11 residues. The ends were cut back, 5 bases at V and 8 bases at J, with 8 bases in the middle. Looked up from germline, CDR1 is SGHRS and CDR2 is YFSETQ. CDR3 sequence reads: CASSLLYEQFF. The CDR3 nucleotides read TGCGCCAGCAGTCTCCTGTATGAGCAGTTCTTC.

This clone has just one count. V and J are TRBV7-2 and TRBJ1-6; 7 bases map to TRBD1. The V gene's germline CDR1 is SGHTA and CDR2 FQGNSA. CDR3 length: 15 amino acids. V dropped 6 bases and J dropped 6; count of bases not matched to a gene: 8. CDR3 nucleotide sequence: TGTGCCAGCAGTCCCTGGGGACAGATTAATTCACCCCTCCACTTT. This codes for CASSPWGQINSPLHF.

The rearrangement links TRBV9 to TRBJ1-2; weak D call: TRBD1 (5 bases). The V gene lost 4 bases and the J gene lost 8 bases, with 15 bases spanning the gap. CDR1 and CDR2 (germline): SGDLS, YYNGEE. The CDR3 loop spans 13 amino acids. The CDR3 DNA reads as TGTGCCAGCAGCCCGGGACTTTACTGGGGCTACACCTTC. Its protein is CASSPGLYWGYTF.

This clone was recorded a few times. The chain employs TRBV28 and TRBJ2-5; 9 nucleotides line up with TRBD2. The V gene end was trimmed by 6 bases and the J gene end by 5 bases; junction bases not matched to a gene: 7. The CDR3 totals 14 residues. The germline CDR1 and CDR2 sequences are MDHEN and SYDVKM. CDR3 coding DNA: TGTGCCAGCAGCAGAGGCGGGGGGGTGGAGACCCAGTACTTC. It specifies CASSRGGGVETQYF.

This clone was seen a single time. The CDR3 loop reads CASSNAAGRTEAFF. CDR3 nucleotides: TGCGCCAGCAGCAACGCAGCGGGCCGCACTGAAGCTTTCTTT. The rearrangement links TRBV5-1 to TRBJ1-1; D gene uncertain. Germline V gene lookup returns CDR1 SGHRS and CDR2 YFSETQ. The CDR3 covers 14 residues. Trimming took off 4 bases at V and 4 bases at J, with 14 bases between the two ends.

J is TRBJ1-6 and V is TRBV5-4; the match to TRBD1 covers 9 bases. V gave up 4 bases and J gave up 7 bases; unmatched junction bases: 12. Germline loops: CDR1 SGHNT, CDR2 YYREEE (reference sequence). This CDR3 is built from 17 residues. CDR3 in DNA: TGTGCCAGCAGCCCGGGACAGGGCTATTCTGCCAATTCACCCCTCCACTTT. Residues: CASSPGQGYSANSPLHF.

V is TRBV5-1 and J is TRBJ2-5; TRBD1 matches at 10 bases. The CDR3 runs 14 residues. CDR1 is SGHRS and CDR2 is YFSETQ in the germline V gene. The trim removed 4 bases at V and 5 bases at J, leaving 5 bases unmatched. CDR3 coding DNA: TGCGCCAGCAGCCCGACAGGGGGCCGGGAGACCCAGTACTTC. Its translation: CASSPTGGRETQYF.

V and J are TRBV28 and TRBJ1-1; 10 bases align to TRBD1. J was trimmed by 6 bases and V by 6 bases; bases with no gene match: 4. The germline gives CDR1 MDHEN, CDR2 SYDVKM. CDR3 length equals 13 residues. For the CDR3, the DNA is TGTGCCAGCAGAACGGGACAGGGGTCTGAAGCTTTCTTT. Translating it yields CASRTGQGSEAFF.

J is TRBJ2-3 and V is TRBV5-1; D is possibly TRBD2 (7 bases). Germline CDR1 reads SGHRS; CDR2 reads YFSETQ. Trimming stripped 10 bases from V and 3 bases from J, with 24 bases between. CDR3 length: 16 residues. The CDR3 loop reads CASRGGGGVGTDTQYF. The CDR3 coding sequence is TGCGCCTCACGCGGAGGGGGGGGCGTTGGGACAGATACGCAGTATTTT.

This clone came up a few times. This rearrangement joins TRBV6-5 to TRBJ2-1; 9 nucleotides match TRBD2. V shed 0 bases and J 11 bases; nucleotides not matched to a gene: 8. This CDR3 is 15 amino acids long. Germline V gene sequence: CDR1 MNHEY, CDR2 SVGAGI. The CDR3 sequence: CASSYSLVSGGKQFF. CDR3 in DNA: TGTGCCAGCAGTTACTCTTTAGTTAGCGGGGGTAAGCAGTTCTTC.

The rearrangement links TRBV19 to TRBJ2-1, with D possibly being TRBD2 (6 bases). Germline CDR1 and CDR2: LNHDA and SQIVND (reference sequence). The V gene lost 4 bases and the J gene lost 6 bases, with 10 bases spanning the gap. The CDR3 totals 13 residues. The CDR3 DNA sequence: TGTGCCAGTAGTACTTTCGGGGGCAATGAGCAGTTCTTC. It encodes CASSTFGGNEQFF.

The CDR3 bases are TGTGCCTGGAGTTCTCCCGGGTATCACAATGAGCAGTTCTTC. This encodes CAWSSPGYHNEQFF. The chain combines TRBV30 with TRBJ2-1; D remains ambiguous. The V gene's germline CDR1 is GTSNPN and CDR2 SVGIG (reference sequence). The V end was cut by 2 bases, the J end by 5 bases, with 13 bases between. The CDR3 sequence is 14 residues long.

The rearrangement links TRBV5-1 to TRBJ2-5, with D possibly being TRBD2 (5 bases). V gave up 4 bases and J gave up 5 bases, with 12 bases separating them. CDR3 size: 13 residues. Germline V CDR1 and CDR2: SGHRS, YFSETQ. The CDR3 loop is CASSPLASETQYF. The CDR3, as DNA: TGCGCCAGCAGCCCCCTAGCCAGTGAGACCCAGTACTTC.

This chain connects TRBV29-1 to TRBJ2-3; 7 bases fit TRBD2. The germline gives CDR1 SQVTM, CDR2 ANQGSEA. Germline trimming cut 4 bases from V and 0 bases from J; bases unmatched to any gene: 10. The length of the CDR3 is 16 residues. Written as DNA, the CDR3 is TGCAGCGTTGTTGGGTGGGTGGGGGGGAGCACAGATACGCAGTATTTT. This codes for CSVVGWVGGSTDTQYF.

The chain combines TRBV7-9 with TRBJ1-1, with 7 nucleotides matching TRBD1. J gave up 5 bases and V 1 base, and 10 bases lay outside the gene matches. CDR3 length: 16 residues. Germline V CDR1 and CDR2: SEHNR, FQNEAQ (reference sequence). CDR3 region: CASSLVTGEYRTEAFF. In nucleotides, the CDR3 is TGTGCCAGCAGCTTAGTAACAGGGGAGTACAGGACTGAAGCTTTCTTT.

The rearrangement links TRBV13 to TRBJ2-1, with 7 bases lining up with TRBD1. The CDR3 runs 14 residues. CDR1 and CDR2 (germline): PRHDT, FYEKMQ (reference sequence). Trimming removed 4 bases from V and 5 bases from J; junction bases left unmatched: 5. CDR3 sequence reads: CASSSGTDNNEQFF. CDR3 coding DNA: TGTGCCAGCAGCTCCGGGACAGATAACAATGAGCAGTTCTTC.

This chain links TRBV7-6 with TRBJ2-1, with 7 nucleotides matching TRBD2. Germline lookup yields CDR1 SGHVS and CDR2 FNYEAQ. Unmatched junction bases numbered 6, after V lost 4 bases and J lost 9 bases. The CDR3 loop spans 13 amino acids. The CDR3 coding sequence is TGTGCCAGCAGCTGGACTACGGGGGGTGAGCAGTTCTTC. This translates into CASSWTTGGEQFF.

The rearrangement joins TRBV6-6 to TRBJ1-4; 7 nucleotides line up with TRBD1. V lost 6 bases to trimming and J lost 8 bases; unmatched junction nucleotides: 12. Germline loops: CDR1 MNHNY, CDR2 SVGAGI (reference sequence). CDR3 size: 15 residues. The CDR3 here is CASRSYRGSGEKLFF. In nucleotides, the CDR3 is TGTGCCAGCAGGTCCTACAGGGGATCCGGCGAAAAACTGTTTTTT.

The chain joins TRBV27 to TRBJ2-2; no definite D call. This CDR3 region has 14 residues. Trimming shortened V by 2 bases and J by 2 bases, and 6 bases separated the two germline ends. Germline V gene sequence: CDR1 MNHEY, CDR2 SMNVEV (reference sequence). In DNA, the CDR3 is TGTGCCAGCAGTTTACTACTCAACACCGGGGAGCTGTTTTTT. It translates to CASSLLLNTGELFF.

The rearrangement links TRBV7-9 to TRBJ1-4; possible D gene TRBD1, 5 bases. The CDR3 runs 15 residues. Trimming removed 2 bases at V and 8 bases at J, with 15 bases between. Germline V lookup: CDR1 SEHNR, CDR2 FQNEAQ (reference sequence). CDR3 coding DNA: TGTGCCAGCAGCTTACGTCAGGGTGTACAGGAAAAACTGTTTTTT. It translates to CASSLRQGVQEKLFF.